A selection of T cell receptor beta chains follows, all from one sample in a study of T cell clones after liver transplantation. Data came from immunoSEQ multiplex PCR; TCRdb stores just in-frame clones and leaves some out. In the table there are more than 45,000 clones, less than 85% of which are singletons. This sample comprised CD4+ T cells from blood, obtained at the approximately 16-month timepoint. The receptors were gathered from a human patient who received a liver transplant. T cells may partly derive from the graft donor. CDR3s include the opening cysteine and the closing phenylalanine or tryptophan. D genes are given only for firm matches. For some rows the clone size is stated as once, few or many, or as a class when expanded; others skip it.

V gene	D gene	J gene	clone size	CDR3 length	CDR3 DNA	CDR3 protein
TRBV6-1	.	TRBJ1-2	.	12	TGTGGAACTGAGGGGGTAACTAATGGCTACACCTTC	CGTEGVTNGYTF
TRBV5-1	.	TRBJ2-5	.	16	TGCGCCAGCAGCTCAGGGGGAAAGGGAGGGCAAGAGACCCAGTACTTC	CASSSGGKGGQETQYF
TRBV7-6	.	TRBJ2-1	few	15	TGTGCCAGCAGCTTAACTGCAGGGGGGAACAATGAGCAGTTCTTC	CASSLTAGGNNEQFF
TRBV4-3	.	TRBJ2-1	once	17	TGCGCCAGCAGCCGCGATCGGGGCCCTGGGGGGTACAATGAGCAGTTCTTC	CASSRDRGPGGYNEQFF
TRBV25-1	TRBD1	TRBJ1-2	.	14	TGTGCCAGCAGTGGAGGGACAGGGATTTATGGCTACACCTTC	CASSGGTGIYGYTF
TRBV28	.	TRBJ2-6	.	15	TGTGCCAGCCTTCCCGGAGACTCTGGGGCCAACGTCCTGACTTTC	CASLPGDSGANVLTF
TRBV28	TRBD1	TRBJ2-2	.	15	TGTGCCAGCAGGGAAGGGGGCGTGGGCACCGGGGAGCTGTTTTTT	CASREGGVGTGELFF
TRBV10-3	TRBD1	TRBJ1-1	.	13	TGTGCCATCAGGCCCAGGGACAGGAATGAAGCTTTCTTT	CAIRPRDRNEAFF
TRBV21-1	.	TRBJ2-7	.	17	TGTGCCAGCAGCAAACACCACACAGGGGAGCCCCCGTGGGAGCAGTACTTC	CASSKHHTGEPPWEQYF
TRBV5-4	.	TRBJ2-3	.	16	TGTGCCAGCAGCTTGGTAGGTCAGACTAGCACAGATACGCAGTATTTT	CASSLVGQTSTDTQYF
TRBV5-1	.	TRBJ2-1	.	13	TGCGCCAGCAGCAGAGGACAGACCAATGAGCAGTTCTTC	CASSRGQTNEQFF
TRBV4-3	.	TRBJ2-2	.	17	TGCGCCAGCAGCCAAGAGCTGACACTATCCCTCACCGGGGAGCTGTTTTTT	CASSQELTLSLTGELFF
TRBV11-2	.	TRBJ2-1	.	12	TGTGCCAGCAGCCCTCGTTTCAATGAGCAGTTCTTC	CASSPRFNEQFF
TRBV27	TRBD1	TRBJ2-2	few	17	TGTGCCAGCAGTAGCGGTAGGACAGGGAGCGTGGGCGGGGAGCTGTTTTTT	CASSSGRTGSVGGELFF
TRBV5-1	TRBD2	TRBJ2-3	.	17	TGCGCCAGCAGCCCGGGCGGGCTAGCGGGGAACACAGATACGCAGTATTTT	CASSPGGLAGNTDTQYF
TRBV30	.	TRBJ1-2	.	14	TGTGCCTCGACCAAACAAAGGGCTAACTATGGCTACACCTTC	CASTKQRANYGYTF
TRBV30	TRBD1	TRBJ1-1	.	14	TGTGCCTGGAGTGCCGACAGGGTTTCTACTGAAGCTTTCTTT	CAWSADRVSTEAFF
TRBV7-8	.	TRBJ2-1	.	16	TGTGCCAGCGCTAATAGTCAGGAGGGCCTATGGGATGAGCAGTTCTTC	CASANSQEGLWDEQFF
TRBV7-2	TRBD1	TRBJ1-1	few	14	TGTGCCAGCAAACAGGGGGCCGCGGACACTGAAGCTTTCTTT	CASKQGAADTEAFF
TRBV29-1	.	TRBJ2-5	once	13	TGCAGCGTGTCACGGGCGGGTCAAGAGACCCAGTACTTC	CSVSRAGQETQYF
TRBV5-1	.	TRBJ2-6	.	16	TGCGCCAGCAGCTCTTTGACAGGCTCTGGGGCCAACGTCCTGACTTTC	CASSSLTGSGANVLTF
TRBV2	.	TRBJ1-1	.	11	TGTGCCAGCAGTGTGTTCCCCGCAGCTTTCTTT	CASSVFPAAFF
TRBV5-8	TRBD1	TRBJ2-2	.	17	TGTGCCAGCAGCTTGACCCTCGGGACAGCGAACACCGGGGAGCTGTTTTTT	CASSLTLGTANTGELFF
TRBV10-3	.	TRBJ2-3	.	15	TGTGCCATCAGTGGGGCGGGGAAGAGCACAGATACGCAGTATTTT	CAISGAGKSTDTQYF
TRBV29-1	TRBD1	TRBJ1-1	.	11	TGCAGCGGTGGGGACAGCACTGAAGCTTTCTTT	CSGGDSTEAFF
TRBV2	.	TRBJ2-6	few	12	TGTGCCTCCGACTCTGGGGCCAACGTCCTGACTTTC	CASDSGANVLTF
TRBV7-9	.	TRBJ1-4	few	13	TGTGCCAGCAGCTTAGGGGCGGGGGAAAAACTGTTTTTT	CASSLGAGEKLFF
TRBV2	.	TRBJ1-4	.	14	TGTGCCAGCAGGACAGTTCCAACTAATGAAAAACTGTTTTTT	CASRTVPTNEKLFF
TRBV7-8	.	TRBJ1-5	few	16	TGTGCCAGCAGCTTAGTACGGACAGATAGCAATCAGCCCCAGCATTTT	CASSLVRTDSNQPQHF
TRBV5-1	TRBD1	TRBJ1-2	.	14	TGCGCCAGCAGCACAGGGACAGGCGCTTATGGCTACACCTTC	CASSTGTGAYGYTF
TRBV4-2	.	TRBJ2-3	.	17	TGTGCCAGCAGCCAAATGGGCCGTGGGCCTAGCACAGATACGCAGTATTTT	CASSQMGRGPSTDTQYF
TRBV30	.	TRBJ2-2	.	14	TGTGCCTGGAGTGTTGTCGGGAACACCGGGGAGCTGTTTTTT	CAWSVVGNTGELFF
TRBV19	.	TRBJ1-2	few	13	TGTGCCAGTAGTCCTACAGGGTTTTATGGCTACACCTTC	CASSPTGFYGYTF
TRBV5-1	TRBD2	TRBJ2-5	.	21	TGCGCCAGCAGCTTGGCGTCGGCGGGAGTTTGGGGCACTGACCGGGGGGAGACCCAGTACTTC	CASSLASAGVWGTDRGETQYF
TRBV6-1	.	TRBJ1-2	.	13	TGTGCCAGCAGTGAGGAGGGAGGCTATGGCTACACCTTC	CASSEEGGYGYTF
TRBV7-8	.	TRBJ2-7	.	14	TGTGCCAGCAGCTTAGATGCAGGGCCCTACGAGCAGTACTTC	CASSLDAGPYEQYF
TRBV7-2	.	TRBJ2-3	.	14	TGTGCCAGCAGCCAGAGAAGCGGTACAGATACGCAGTATTTT	CASSQRSGTDTQYF
TRBV9	.	TRBJ2-5	.	13	TGTGCCAGCAGCCCAAGGGACGGCGCGTCCCAGTACTTC	CASSPRDGASQYF
TRBV28	.	TRBJ2-2	.	14	TGTGCCAGCAGTCCCTCCTCAACGCCCGGGGAGCTGTTTTTT	CASSPSSTPGELFF
TRBV5-4	.	TRBJ1-2	.	14	TGTGCCAGCAGCTTGGGGACAGATAACTATGGCTACACCTTC	CASSLGTDNYGYTF
TRBV4-1	.	TRBJ1-1	.	15	TGCGCCAGCAGCCAAGAACCGTTAGGGAACACTGAAGCTTTCTTT	CASSQEPLGNTEAFF
TRBV5-1	TRBD2	TRBJ2-3	.	16	TGCGCCAGCAGCTTGGGCCCGTCTAGCGGGGGCTCCACGCAGTATTTT	CASSLGPSSGGSTQYF
TRBV15	.	TRBJ1-2	once	14	TGTGCCACCAGCACTGAATACGGAAACTATGGCTACACCTTC	CATSTEYGNYGYTF
TRBV28	.	TRBJ1-2	once	13	TGTGCCAGCAGTTTAGGGGCAGGGAATGGCTACACCTTC	CASSLGAGNGYTF
TRBV6-1	.	TRBJ1-1	few	15	TGTGCCAGCAGTTTTACCGATACAGGGCGCACTGAAGCTTTCTTT	CASSFTDTGRTEAFF
TRBV30	TRBD1	TRBJ1-5	.	14	TGTGCCTGGAGTAAGGGACAGGGAGGTCAGCCCCAGCATTTT	CAWSKGQGGQPQHF
TRBV15	TRBD1	TRBJ1-2	.	15	TGTGCCACCAGCTCCAAGACAGGGGGCAAGGATCGCTACACCTTC	CATSSKTGGKDRYTF
TRBV5-1	.	TRBJ2-3	once	15	TGCGCCAGCAGCTTGGACGGGATTGGCACAGATACGCAGTATTTT	CASSLDGIGTDTQYF
TRBV28	.	TRBJ1-5	.	13	TGTGCCAGCAGGCGGTCCCCCTTCTTCCCCCAGCATTTT	CASRRSPFFPQHF
TRBV30	.	TRBJ2-7	.	12	TGTGCCTGGAGTGCTACTACCTGGGAGCAGTACTTC	CAWSATTWEQYF